The sequence of this T cell receptor beta chain was determined in a study of Graves' ophthalmopathy and Graves' hyperthyroidism. Overall study results and limits: Ophthalmopathy progression cases were predicted by the model with roughly 68% sensitivity and roughly 72% specificity. Using 13 signatures, a model distinguished ophthalmopathy from stable hyperthyroidism, reaching roughly 90% sensitivity and approximately 82% specificity.

As concerns this clonotype: The antigen remains undetermined.

V gave up 4 bases and J gave up 4 bases, with 14 bases separating them. This CDR3 is 15 amino acids long. Germline CDR1 and CDR2: SGHDT and YYEEEE. Amplification of the TCR beta CDR3 regions used RNA transcripts (as template). The workflow started with a first-round RT-PCR run with HTBI primers and then moved on to a second-round multiplex PCR. MiXCR, applied by TCRdb to the multiplex PCR reads, yields one record per CDR3 protein. The data hold 260,000 or so distinct CDR3 sequences, with 45% to 55% observed a single time. Establishment of the diagnosis relied upon clinical symptoms, serum thyroxine, TRAb, thyroid ultrasound and orbital computed tomography. PBMCs were density-gradient isolated from around 9.2 ml fresh blood.

The chain uses TRBV5-6 and TRBJ2-2; weak D call: TRBD2 (7 bases). Sequenced: peripheral blood. The clonotype comes from an adult man with Graves' ophthalmopathy. The CDR3 DNA reads as TGTGCCAGCAGCCCGTCCGGGGGGCGCACCGGGGAGCTGTTTTTT. This encodes CASSPSGGRTGELFF.